This T cell receptor (beta chain) was identified during a study of cytomegalovirus exposure and HLA in healthy donors. Method: immunoSEQ multiplex PCR; TCRdb's copy keeps in-frame clones and lacks some. The sample has 100,000 to 150,000 clones; around 94% are singletons. With 7 bases removed from V and 0 bases from J, the gap between germline ends came to 16 bases. CDR1 is MDHEN, CDR2 SYDVKM, per germline. The CDR3 loop spans 16 amino acids. The chain links TRBV28 to TRBJ2-1, with D perhaps TRBD2 (6 bases). The sequenced material came from PBMCs. This receptor was identified in a woman between 18 and 29 years old in good health and CMV-seronegative. CDR3 amino acids: CASTPRDSSSYNEQFF. As DNA, the CDR3 is TGTGCCAGCACCCCAAGGGACTCCAGCTCCTACAATGAGCAGTTCTTC.